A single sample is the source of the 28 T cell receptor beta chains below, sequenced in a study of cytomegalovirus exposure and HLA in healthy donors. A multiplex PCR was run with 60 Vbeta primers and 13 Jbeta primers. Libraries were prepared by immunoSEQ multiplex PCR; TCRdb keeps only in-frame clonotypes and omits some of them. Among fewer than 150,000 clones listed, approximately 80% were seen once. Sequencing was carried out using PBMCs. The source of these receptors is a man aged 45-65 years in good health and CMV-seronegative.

CDR3 DNA: TGCAGCGCGACCCGGGATCCCAACCGGACCCGGCGGGCCGGGACCCAGTACTTC. Its translation is CSATRDPNRTRRAGTQYF. The J gene is TRBJ2-5, the V gene TRBV29-1, with TRBD2 as a possible D gene (5 bases). V was trimmed by 7 bases and J by 7 bases, leaving 34 bases between them. The CDR3 runs 18 residues. Looked up from germline, CDR1 is SQVTM and CDR2 is ANQGSEA.

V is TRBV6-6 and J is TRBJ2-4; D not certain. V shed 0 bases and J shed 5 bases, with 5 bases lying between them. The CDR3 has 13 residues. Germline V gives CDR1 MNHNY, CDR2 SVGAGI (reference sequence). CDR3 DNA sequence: TGTGCCAGCAGTTACTCCTATCAAAACATTCAGTACTTC. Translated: CASSYSYQNIQYF.

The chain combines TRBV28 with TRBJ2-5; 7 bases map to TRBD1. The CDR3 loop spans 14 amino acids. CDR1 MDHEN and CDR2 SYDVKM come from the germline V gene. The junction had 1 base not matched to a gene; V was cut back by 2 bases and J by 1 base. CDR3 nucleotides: TGTGCCAGCAGTTTAGGGGACAGCCAAGAGACCCAGTACTTC. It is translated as CASSLGDSQETQYF.

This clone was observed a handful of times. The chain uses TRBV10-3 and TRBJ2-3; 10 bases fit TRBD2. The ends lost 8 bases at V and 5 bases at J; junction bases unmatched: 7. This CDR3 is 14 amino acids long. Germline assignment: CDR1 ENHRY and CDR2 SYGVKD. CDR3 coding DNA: TGTGCCATCGGCAGCGGGAGGGCGGGAGATACGCAGTATTTT. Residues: CAIGSGRAGDTQYF.

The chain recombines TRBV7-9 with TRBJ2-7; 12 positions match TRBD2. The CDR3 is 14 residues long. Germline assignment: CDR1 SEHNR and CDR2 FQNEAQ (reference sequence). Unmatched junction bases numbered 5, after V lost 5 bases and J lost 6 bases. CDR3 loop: CASSPGTSGREQYF. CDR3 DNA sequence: TGTGCCAGCAGCCCCGGGACTAGCGGGCGCGAGCAGTACTTC.

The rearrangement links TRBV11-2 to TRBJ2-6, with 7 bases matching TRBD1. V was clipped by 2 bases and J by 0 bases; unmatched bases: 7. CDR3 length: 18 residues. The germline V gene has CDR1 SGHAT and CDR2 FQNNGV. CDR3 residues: CASSLMGQLPSGANVLTF. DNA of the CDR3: TGTGCCAGCAGCTTAATGGGACAGTTGCCCTCTGGGGCCAACGTCCTGACTTTC.

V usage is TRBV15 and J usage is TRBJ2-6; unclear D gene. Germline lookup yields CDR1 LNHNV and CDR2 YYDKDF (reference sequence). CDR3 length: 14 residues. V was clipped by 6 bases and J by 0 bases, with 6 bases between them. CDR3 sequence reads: CATRESSGANVLTF. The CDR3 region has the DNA TGTGCCACCAGAGAGAGCTCTGGGGCCAACGTCCTGACTTTC.

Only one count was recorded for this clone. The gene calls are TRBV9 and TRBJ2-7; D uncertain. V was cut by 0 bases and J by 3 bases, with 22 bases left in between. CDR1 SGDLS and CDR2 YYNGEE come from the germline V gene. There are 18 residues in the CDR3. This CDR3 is CASSVGVAQGPNNYEQYF. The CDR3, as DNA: TGTGCCAGCAGCGTAGGAGTAGCACAAGGCCCCAACAACTACGAGCAGTACTTC.

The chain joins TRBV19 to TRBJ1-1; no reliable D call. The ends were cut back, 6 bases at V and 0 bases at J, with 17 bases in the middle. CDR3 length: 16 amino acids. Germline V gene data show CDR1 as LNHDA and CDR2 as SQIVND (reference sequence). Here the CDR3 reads CASSMGVSLMNTEAFF. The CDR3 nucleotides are TGTGCCAGTAGCATGGGAGTGTCCCTCATGAACACTGAAGCTTTCTTT.

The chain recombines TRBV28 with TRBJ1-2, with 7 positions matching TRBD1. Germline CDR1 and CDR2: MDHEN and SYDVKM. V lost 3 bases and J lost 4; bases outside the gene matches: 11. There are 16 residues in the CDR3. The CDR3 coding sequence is TGTGCCAGCAGTTTGGTTTATAACAGGGGAGGCTATGGCTACACCTTC. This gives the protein CASSLVYNRGGYGYTF.

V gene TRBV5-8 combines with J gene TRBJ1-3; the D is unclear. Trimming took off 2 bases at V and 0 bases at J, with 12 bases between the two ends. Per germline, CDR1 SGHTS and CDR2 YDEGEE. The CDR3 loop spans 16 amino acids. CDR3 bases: TGTGCCAGCAGCTTCTCAGGATTCACCTCTGGAAACACCATATATTTT. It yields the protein CASSFSGFTSGNTIYF.

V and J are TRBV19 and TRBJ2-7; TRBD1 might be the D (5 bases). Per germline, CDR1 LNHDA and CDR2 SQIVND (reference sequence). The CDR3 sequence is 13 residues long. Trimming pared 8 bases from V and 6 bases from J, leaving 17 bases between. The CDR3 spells CASGAHGFGEQYF. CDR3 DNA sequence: TGTGCCAGTGGGGCCCATGGCTTCGGCGAGCAGTACTTC.

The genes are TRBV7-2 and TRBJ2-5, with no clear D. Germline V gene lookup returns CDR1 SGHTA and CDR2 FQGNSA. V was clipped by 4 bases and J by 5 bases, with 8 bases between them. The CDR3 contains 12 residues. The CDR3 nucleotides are TGTGCCAGCAGCTATATCACTGAGACCCAGTACTTC. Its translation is CASSYITETQYF.

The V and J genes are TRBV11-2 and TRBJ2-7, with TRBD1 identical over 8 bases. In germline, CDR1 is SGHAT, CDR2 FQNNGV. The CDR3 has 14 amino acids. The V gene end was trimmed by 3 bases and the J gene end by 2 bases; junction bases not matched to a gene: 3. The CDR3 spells CASSLDRETYEQYF. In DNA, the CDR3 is TGTGCCAGCAGCTTGGACAGGGAGACCTACGAGCAGTACTTC.

The CDR3 spells CASSYGTGLSGELFF. CDR3 coding DNA: TGTGCCAGCAGTTACGGGACAGGGTTGTCCGGGGAGCTGTTTTTT. The chain uses TRBV6-6 and TRBJ2-2; 9 nucleotides align to TRBD1. J lost 6 bases, V lost 2 bases, and 4 bases had no gene match. The germline V gene has CDR1 MNHNY and CDR2 SVGAGI (reference sequence). The CDR3 runs 15 residues.

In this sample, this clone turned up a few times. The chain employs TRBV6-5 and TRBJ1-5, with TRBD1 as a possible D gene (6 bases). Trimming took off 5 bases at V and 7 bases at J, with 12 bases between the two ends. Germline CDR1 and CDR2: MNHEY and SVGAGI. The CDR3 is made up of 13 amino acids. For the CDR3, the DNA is TGTGCCAGCAGTCAGGAACAGGGACAGCCCCAGCATTTT. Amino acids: CASSQEQGQPQHF.

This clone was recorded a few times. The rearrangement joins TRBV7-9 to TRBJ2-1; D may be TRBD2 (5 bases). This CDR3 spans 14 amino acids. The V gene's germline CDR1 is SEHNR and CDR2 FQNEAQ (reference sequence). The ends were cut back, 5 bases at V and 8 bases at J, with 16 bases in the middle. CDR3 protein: CASSSTSARDEQFF. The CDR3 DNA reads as TGTGCCAGCAGCAGCACTAGTGCGCGGGATGAGCAGTTCTTC.

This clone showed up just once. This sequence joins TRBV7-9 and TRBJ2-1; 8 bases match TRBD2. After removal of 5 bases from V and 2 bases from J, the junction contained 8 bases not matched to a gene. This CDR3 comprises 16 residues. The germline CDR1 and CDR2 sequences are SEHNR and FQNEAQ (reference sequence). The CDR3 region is CASSPSGRGTYNEQFF. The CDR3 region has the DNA TGTGCCAGCAGCCCCTCCGGGAGGGGGACCTACAATGAGCAGTTCTTC.

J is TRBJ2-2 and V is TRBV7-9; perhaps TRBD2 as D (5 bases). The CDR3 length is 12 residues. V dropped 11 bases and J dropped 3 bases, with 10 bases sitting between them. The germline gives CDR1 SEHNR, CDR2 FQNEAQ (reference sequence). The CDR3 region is CALAWDTGELFF. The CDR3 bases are TGTGCCCTAGCTTGGGACACCGGGGAGCTGTTTTTT.

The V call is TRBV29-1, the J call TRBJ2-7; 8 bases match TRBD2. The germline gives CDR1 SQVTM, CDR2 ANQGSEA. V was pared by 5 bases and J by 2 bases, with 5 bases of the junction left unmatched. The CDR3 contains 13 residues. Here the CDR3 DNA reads TGCAGCGTTCGGAACGGGGGGGCCTACGAGCAGTACTTC. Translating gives CSVRNGGAYEQYF.

This CDR3 is CASSQDGAGRQFF. DNA of the CDR3: TGCGCCAGCAGCCAAGATGGAGCGGGAAGGCAGTTCTTC. V is TRBV4-3 and J is TRBJ2-1; 7 nucleotides align to TRBD2. The trim removed 0 bases at V and 12 bases at J, leaving 5 bases unmatched. CDR3 length: 13 amino acids. The germline gives CDR1 LGHNA, CDR2 YSLEER.

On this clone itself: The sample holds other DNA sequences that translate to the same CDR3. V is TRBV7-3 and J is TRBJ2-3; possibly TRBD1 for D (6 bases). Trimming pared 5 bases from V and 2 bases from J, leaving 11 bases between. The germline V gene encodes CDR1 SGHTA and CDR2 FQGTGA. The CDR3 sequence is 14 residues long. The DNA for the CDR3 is TGTGCCAGCAGCCCCGGACAGAACACAGATACGCAGTATTTT. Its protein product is CASSPGQNTDTQYF.

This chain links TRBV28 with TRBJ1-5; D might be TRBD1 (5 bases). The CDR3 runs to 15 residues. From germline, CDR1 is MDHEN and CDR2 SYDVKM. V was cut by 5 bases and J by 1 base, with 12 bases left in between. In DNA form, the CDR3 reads TGTGCCAGCAGTAAAAGGAGGGGAAGCAATCAGCCCCAGCATTTT. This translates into CASSKRRGSNQPQHF.

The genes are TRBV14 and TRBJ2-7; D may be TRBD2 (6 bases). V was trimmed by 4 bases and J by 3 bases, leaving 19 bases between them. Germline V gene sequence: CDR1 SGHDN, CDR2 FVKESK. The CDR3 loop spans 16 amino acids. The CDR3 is CASSRSGLGGLYEQYF. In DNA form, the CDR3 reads TGTGCCAGCAGCCGATCGGGATTGGGGGGACTCTACGAGCAGTACTTC. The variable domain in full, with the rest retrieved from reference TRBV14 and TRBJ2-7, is EAGVTQFPSHSVIEKGQTVTLRCDPISGHDNLYWYRRVMGKEIKFLLHFVKESKQDESGMPNNRFLAERTGGTYSTLKVQPAELEDSGVYFCASSRSGLGGLYEQYFGPGTRLTVT.

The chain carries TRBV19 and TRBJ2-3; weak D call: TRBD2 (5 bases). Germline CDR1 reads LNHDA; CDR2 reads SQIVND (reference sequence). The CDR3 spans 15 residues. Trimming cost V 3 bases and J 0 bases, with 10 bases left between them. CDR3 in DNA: TGTGCCAGTAGTATCCCGGGAACTAGCACAGATACGCAGTATTTT. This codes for CASSIPGTSTDTQYF.

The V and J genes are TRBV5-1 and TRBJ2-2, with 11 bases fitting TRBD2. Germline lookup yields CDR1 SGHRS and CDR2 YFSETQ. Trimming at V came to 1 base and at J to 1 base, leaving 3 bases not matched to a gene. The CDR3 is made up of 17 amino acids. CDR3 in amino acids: CASSLPGLAENTGELFF. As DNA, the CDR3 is TGCGCCAGCAGCTTGCCGGGACTAGCGGAGAACACCGGGGAGCTGTTTTTT.

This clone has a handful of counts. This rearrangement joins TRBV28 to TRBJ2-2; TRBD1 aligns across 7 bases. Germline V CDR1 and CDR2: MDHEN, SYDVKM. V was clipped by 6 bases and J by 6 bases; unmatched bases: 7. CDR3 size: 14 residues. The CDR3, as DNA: TGTGCCAGCAGACCCACAGGGGAACCCGGGGAGCTGTTTTTT. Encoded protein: CASRPTGEPGELFF.

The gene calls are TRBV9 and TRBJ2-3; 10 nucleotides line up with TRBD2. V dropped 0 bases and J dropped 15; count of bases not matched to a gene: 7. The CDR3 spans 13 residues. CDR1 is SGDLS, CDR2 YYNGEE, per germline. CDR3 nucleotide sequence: TGTGCCAGCAGCGTAGATCTAGCGGGAGATCGATATTTT. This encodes CASSVDLAGDRYF.